What follows are 16 T cell receptor beta chains derived from one specimen sequenced in a study of cytomegalovirus exposure and HLA in healthy donors. Vbeta (60) and Jbeta (13) primers were used in the PCR. TCRdb keeps only in-frame clones here, not all; method: immunoSEQ multiplex PCR. This table holds 150,000 to 200,000 clones, roughly 77% found once. The specimen was PBMCs. The receptors derive from a male donor in good health and CMV-seronegative.

The chain carries TRBV27 and TRBJ2-2; possibly TRBD1 for D (5 bases). The germline V gene has CDR1 MNHEY and CDR2 SMNVEV (reference sequence). The CDR3 loop spans 16 amino acids. Trimming removed 4 bases at V and 2 bases at J, with 14 bases between. CDR3 DNA: TGTGCCAGCAGTTCCAGGGTTACTTCTAACACCGGGGAGCTGTTTTTT. Its translation is CASSSRVTSNTGELFF.

The chain employs TRBV27 and TRBJ1-1; D remains ambiguous. The germline CDR1 and CDR2 sequences are MNHEY and SMNVEV (reference sequence). CDR3 length equals 13 residues. V shed 5 bases and J shed 0 bases, with 7 bases lying between them. For the CDR3, the DNA is TGTGCCAGCAGTCCAACAGTGAACACTGAAGCTTTCTTT. Its protein is CASSPTVNTEAFF.

V and J are TRBV5-8 and TRBJ1-3; 7 bases are a match to TRBD1. The germline gives CDR1 SGHTS, CDR2 YDEGEE. The CDR3 sequence is 17 residues long. Trimming at V came to 4 bases and at J to 0 bases, leaving 10 bases not matched to a gene. The CDR3 is CASSRARTGNSGNTIYF. CDR3 DNA: TGTGCCAGCAGCCGCGCCCGGACAGGAAACTCTGGAAACACCATATATTTT.

The chain uses TRBV7-9 and TRBJ2-7, with D maybe TRBD2 (5 bases). The CDR3 has 14 residues. Germline V CDR1 and CDR2: SEHNR, FQNEAQ (reference sequence). V was clipped by 5 bases and J by 2 bases, with 13 bases between them. In DNA, the CDR3 is TGTGCCAGCAGCAACACGGGGTCACCCTACGAGCAGTACTTC. Its translation is CASSNTGSPYEQYF.

The rearrangement joins TRBV7-8 to TRBJ2-7; TRBD1 might be the D (6 bases). The V and J ends lost 5 bases and 2 bases respectively, with 16 bases between them. This CDR3 region has 15 residues. CDR1 and CDR2 from the germline V gene are SGHVS and FQNEAQ. CDR3 sequence reads: CASSRGQWNAYEQYF. CDR3 in DNA: TGTGCCAGCAGCCGAGGACAGTGGAACGCCTACGAGCAGTACTTC.

The chain recombines TRBV15 with TRBJ1-1, with TRBD1 matching 7 bases. The CDR3 runs 14 residues. V shed 5 bases, J shed 4 bases, and the junction held 7 bases outside the gene matches. CDR1 is LNHNV, CDR2 YYDKDF, per germline (reference sequence). DNA of the CDR3: TGTGCCACCAGCCACCGACAGGGAGGCACTGAAGCTTTCTTT. Translation: CATSHRQGGTEAFF.

This clone was counted once. This chain joins TRBV5-6 and TRBJ2-7, with a possible D match to TRBD1 (5 bases). V lost 0 bases and J lost 4, with 8 bases in between. CDR3 length equals 13 residues. Germline V gene data show CDR1 as SGHDT and CDR2 as YYEEEE. The CDR3 DNA follows: TGTGCCAGCAGCTTGGTCCGGACATACGAGCAGTACTTC. Its translation is CASSLVRTYEQYF.

This chain links TRBV7-9 with TRBJ2-7; D is undetermined. Germline V gene data show CDR1 as SEHNR and CDR2 as FQNEAQ (reference sequence). This CDR3 has 11 amino acids. The V gene lost 4 bases and the J gene lost 3 bases, with 4 bases spanning the gap. As DNA, the CDR3 is TGTGCCAGCAGCTCCTTCTACGAGCAGTACTTC. This gives the protein CASSSFYEQYF.

The CDR3 DNA follows: TGTGCCAGCAGCTTTGGGGGCCTGAACACTGAAGCTTTCTTT. Protein: CASSFGGLNTEAFF. The V call is TRBV5-5, the J call TRBJ1-1, with D possibly matching TRBD1 (6 bases). Trimming shortened V by 2 bases and J by 0 bases, and 8 bases separated the two germline ends. This CDR3 contains 14 residues. CDR1 SGHKS and CDR2 YYEKEE come from the germline V gene (reference sequence). The full variable domain, completed using reference TRBV5-5 and TRBJ1-1, is DAGVTQSPTHLIKTRGQQVTLRCSPISGHKSVSWYQQVLGQGPQFIFQYYEKEERGRGNFPDRFSARQFPNYSSELNVNALLLGDSALYLCASSFGGLNTEAFFGQGTRLTVV.

The rearrangement joins TRBV11-2 to TRBJ2-1; 9 nucleotides line up with TRBD2. The V gene's germline CDR1 is SGHAT and CDR2 FQNNGV. J lost 6 bases, V lost 2 bases, and 5 bases had no gene match. The CDR3 contains 15 residues. CDR3: CASSLTGTSSNEQFF. For the CDR3, the DNA is TGTGCCAGCAGCTTAACTGGGACTAGCAGCAATGAGCAGTTCTTC.

V and J are TRBV6-5 and TRBJ2-7; D unresolved. CDR1 is MNHEY, CDR2 SVGAGI, per germline. The V end was cut by 3 bases, the J end by 5 bases, with 17 bases between. The CDR3 loop spans 15 amino acids. CDR3 nucleotide sequence: TGTGCCAGCAGTTATACCCGAAGGAGAGGCGACGAGCAGTACTTC. This translates into CASSYTRRRGDEQYF.

In DNA form, the CDR3 reads TGCGCCAGCAGCCAAGAAAAGAGTGGCTCGGGGGGCCGCTACGAGCAGTACTTC. Protein: CASSQEKSGSGGRYEQYF. V usage is TRBV4-1 and J usage is TRBJ2-7; tentative D call: TRBD2 (7 bases). This CDR3 is 18 amino acids long. Trimming shortened V by 0 bases and J by 3 bases, and 21 bases separated the two germline ends. The germline V gene has CDR1 MGHRA and CDR2 YSYEKL.

V is TRBV14 and J is TRBJ2-2, with unresolved D. Germline loops: CDR1 SGHDN, CDR2 FVKESK. V lost 4 bases to trimming and J lost 1 base, with 7 bases between them. The CDR3 loop spans 14 amino acids. The DNA for the CDR3 is TGTGCCAGCAGCCGTCCTCTGAACACCGGGGAGCTGTTTTTT. It encodes CASSRPLNTGELFF.

V usage is TRBV2 and J usage is TRBJ1-6; possibly TRBD1 for D (5 bases). The V gene's germline CDR1 is SNHLY and CDR2 FYNNEI. V was shortened by 4 bases and J by 7 bases, with 14 bases between the two germline ends. The CDR3 extends over 15 amino acids. This CDR3 reads CASSVAKGINSPLHF. CDR3 nucleotide sequence: TGTGCCAGCAGTGTGGCCAAGGGGATCAATTCACCCCTCCACTTT.

The rearrangement uses TRBV27 and TRBJ2-7; 9 bases map to TRBD2. After removal of 5 bases from V and 4 bases from J, the junction contained 9 bases not matched to a gene. CDR1 and CDR2 (germline): MNHEY, SMNVEV (reference sequence). CDR3 size: 15 residues. The CDR3 DNA follows: TGTGCCAGCAGTCTCCCAGGGACTAGCATGTACGAGCAGTACTTC. Translating gives CASSLPGTSMYEQYF.

This clone was detected only a few times. The chain has TRBV10-3 and TRBJ1-5, with TRBD1 matching over 9 bases. The CDR3 consists of 21 residues. V gave up 0 bases and J gave up 6 bases; unmatched junction bases: 21. Germline CDR1 and CDR2: ENHRY and SYGVKD. Here the CDR3 DNA reads TGTGCCATCAGTGAGTCGAGAAGAGGACAGGGGTTTGATAGGGGTGCTCAGCCCCAGCATTTT. As protein: CAISESRRGQGFDRGAQPQHF.